Detailed here is one T cell receptor (beta chain). Trimming at V came to 3 bases and at J to 6 bases, leaving 2 bases not matched to a gene. The germline V gene has CDR1 LGHDT and CDR2 YNNKEL (reference sequence). The CDR3 is 12 residues long. Enrollment of patients from Seattle took place during active infection, with longitudinal follow-up. Authors' processing steps: Reference gene primers were amplified, and this amplification served to estimate nucleated cell counts. Sequencing was performed with immunoSEQ multiplex PCR; in TCRdb, only in-frame clones are kept and a portion is missing. V and J calls and clone size are given by that table; D and trimming were obtained from the DNA. Among 200,000 or so clones listed, less than 90% were seen once. The sample originates from a study of blood T cell repertoires in COVID-19. Study-wide background: Spain, Italy and the United States supplied samples that represented acute and convalescent COVID-19. The analysed material was cDNA or gDNA that came from T cells, B-cell-depleted T cells, or PBMCs.

The J gene is TRBJ2-7, the V gene TRBV3-1 (or the pseudogene TRBV3-2), with TRBD2 matching 7 bases. Sequencing used peripheral blood. The TCR was taken from a woman older than 75 with COVID-19, enrolled during active disease. The CDR3 DNA sequence: TGTGCCAGCAGCCAGGGGGGGGTCGAGCAGTACTTC. This codes for CASSQGGVEQYF.